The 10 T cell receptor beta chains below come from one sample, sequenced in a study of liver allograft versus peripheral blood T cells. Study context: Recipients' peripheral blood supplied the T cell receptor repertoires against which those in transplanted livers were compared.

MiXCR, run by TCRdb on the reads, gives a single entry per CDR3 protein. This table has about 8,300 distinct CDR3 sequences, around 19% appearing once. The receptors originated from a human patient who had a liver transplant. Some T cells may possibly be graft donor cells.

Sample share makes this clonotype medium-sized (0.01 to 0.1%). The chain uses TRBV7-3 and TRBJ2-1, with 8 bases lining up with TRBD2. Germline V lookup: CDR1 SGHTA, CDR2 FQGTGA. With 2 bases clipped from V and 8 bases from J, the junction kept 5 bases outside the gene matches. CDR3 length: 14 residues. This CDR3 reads CASSLVGGAYEQFF. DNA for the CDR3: TGTGCCAGCAGCTTAGTCGGGGGGGCGTATGAGCAGTTCTTC.

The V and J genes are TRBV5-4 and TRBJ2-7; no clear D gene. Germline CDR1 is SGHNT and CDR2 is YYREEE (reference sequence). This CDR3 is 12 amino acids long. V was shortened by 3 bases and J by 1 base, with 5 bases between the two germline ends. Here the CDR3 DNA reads TGTGCCAGCAGCTCAGAATCCTACGAGCAGTACTTC. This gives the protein CASSSESYEQYF.

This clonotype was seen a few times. The CDR3 is CASSSGQGAYEQYF. The CDR3 DNA follows: TGTGCCAGCAGTTCGGGACAGGGGGCCTACGAGCAGTACTTC. The chain employs TRBV27 and TRBJ2-7; the match to TRBD1 covers 11 bases. The CDR3 consists of 14 residues. V was pared by 4 bases and J by 2 bases, with 1 base of the junction left unmatched. Germline CDR1 reads MNHEY; CDR2 reads SMNVEV (reference sequence).

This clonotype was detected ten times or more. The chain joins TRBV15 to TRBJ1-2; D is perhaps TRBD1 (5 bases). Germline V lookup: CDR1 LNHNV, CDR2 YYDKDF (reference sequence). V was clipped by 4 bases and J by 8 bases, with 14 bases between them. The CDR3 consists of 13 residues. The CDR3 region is CATSMRGIPGYTF. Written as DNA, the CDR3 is TGTGCCACCAGCATGCGGGGCATCCCAGGCTACACCTTC.

This CDR3 is CATSLDRERYQPQHF. CDR3 DNA: TGTGCCACCAGCCTAGACAGGGAGAGATATCAGCCCCAGCATTTT. The chain couples TRBV15 to TRBJ1-5, with 7 positions matching TRBD1. V trimming: 5 bases; J trimming: 5 bases; junction bases outside the gene matches: 9. The length of the CDR3 is 15 residues. Germline assignment: CDR1 LNHNV and CDR2 YYDKDF (reference sequence). Full variable domain (missing parts from reference TRBV15 and TRBJ1-5): DAMVIQNPRYQVTQFGKPVTLSCSQTLNHNVMYWYQQKSSQAPKLLFHYYDKDFNNEADTPDNFQSRRPNTSFCFLDIRSPGLGDTAMYLCATSLDRERYQPQHFGDGTRLSIL.

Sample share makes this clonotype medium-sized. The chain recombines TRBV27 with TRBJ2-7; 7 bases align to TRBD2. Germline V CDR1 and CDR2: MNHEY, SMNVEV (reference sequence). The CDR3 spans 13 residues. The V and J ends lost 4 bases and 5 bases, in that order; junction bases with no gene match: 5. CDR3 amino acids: CASSSRGRDEQYF. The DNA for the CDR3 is TGTGCCAGCAGTTCCCGGGGGAGGGACGAGCAGTACTTC.

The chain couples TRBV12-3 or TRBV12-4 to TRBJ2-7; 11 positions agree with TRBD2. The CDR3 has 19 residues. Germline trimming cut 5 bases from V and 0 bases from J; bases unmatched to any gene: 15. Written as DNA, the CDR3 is TGTGCCAGCAGTCTCGAACCGCTAGCGGGGGGTCTGAGCTCCTACGAGCAGTACTTC. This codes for CASSLEPLAGGLSSYEQYF.

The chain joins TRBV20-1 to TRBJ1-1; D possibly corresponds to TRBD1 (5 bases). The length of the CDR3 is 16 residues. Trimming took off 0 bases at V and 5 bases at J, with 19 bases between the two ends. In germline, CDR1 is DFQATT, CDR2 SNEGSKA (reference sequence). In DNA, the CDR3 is TGCAGTGCTAGAGATACGGGGACGCCCCTCGAGACTGAAGCTTTCTTT. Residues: CSARDTGTPLETEAFF.

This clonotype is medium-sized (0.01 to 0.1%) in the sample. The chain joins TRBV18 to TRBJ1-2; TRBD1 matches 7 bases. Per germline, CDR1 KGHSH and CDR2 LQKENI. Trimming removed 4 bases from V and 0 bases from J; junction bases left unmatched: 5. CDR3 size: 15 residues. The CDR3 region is CASSLETGTNYGYTF. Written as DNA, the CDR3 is TGTGCCAGCTCACTAGAGACAGGGACTAACTATGGCTACACCTTC.

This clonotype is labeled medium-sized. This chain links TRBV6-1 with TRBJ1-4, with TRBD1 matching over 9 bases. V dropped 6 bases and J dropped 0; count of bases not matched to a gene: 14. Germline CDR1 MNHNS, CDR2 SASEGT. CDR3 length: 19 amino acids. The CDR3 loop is CASRPGRGTGQSTNEKLFF. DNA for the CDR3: TGTGCCAGCAGGCCGGGCAGGGGGACAGGGCAGTCAACTAATGAAAAACTGTTTTTT.